These 27 T cell receptor beta chains were all obtained from the same sample, sequenced in a study of control samples from healthy donors and cancer patients. TCRdb's copy holds only in-frame clones and misses some; the assay was immunoSEQ multiplex PCR. Counted here are fewer than 200,000 clones, roughly 90% occurring once; the ten biggest clones make up roughly 1.3%. Sequencing was carried out using blood. The receptors stem from a woman between 45 and 60 years old in good health.

The chain couples TRBV25-1 to TRBJ1-1, with D maybe TRBD1 (5 bases). The CDR3 has 14 amino acids. CDR1 MGHDK and CDR2 SYGVNS come from the germline V gene. V gave up 3 bases and J gave up 2 bases, with 10 bases separating them. The CDR3 here is CASSDPGLNTEAFF. The DNA of the CDR3 is TGTGCCAGCAGTGATCCAGGGTTAAACACTGAAGCTTTCTTT.

The chain carries TRBV5-1 and TRBJ2-5; a possible D gene is TRBD2 (5 bases). Germline V gene lookup returns CDR1 SGHRS and CDR2 YFSETQ. Trimming took off 4 bases at V and 5 bases at J, with 9 bases between the two ends. This CDR3 region has 12 residues. The DNA for the CDR3 is TGCGCCAGCAGCCAGCGGTCGGAGACCCAGTACTTC. This sequence encodes CASSQRSETQYF.

The table lists this clone with a count of one. The rearrangement links TRBV10-3 to TRBJ1-5, with a tentative D call TRBD1 (5 bases). The CDR3 contains 16 residues. V lost 2 bases, J lost 4 bases, and 15 bases lay in between. Germline lookup yields CDR1 ENHRY and CDR2 SYGVKD. The CDR3 DNA follows: TGTGCCATCAGTGAGGATAGATCAGGGAGAAATCAGCCCCAGCATTTT. This codes for CAISEDRSGRNQPQHF.

This chain connects TRBV19 to TRBJ1-4; TRBD1 agrees at 7 bases. Germline assignment: CDR1 LNHDA and CDR2 SQIVND (reference sequence). The CDR3 is 15 residues long. J gave up 3 bases and V 4 bases, and 5 bases lay outside the gene matches. CDR3: CASSSHQGANEKLFF. The CDR3 DNA is TGTGCCAGTAGTAGTCATCAGGGGGCTAATGAAAAACTGTTTTTT.

The chain recombines TRBV7-9 with TRBJ1-5; 8 bases are shared with TRBD1. The V and J ends lost 4 bases and 5 bases, in that order; junction bases with no gene match: 10. This CDR3 is built from 16 residues. From germline, CDR1 is SEHNR and CDR2 FQNEAQ (reference sequence). This CDR3 is CASSSLTGANDQPQHF. For the CDR3, the DNA is TGTGCCAGCAGCTCGTTGACAGGGGCTAATGATCAGCCCCAGCATTTT. Full variable domain (rest looked up from reference TRBV7-9 and TRBJ1-5): DTGVSQNPRHKITKRGQNVTFRCDPISEHNRLYWYRQTLGQGPEFLTYFQNEAQLEKSRLLSDRFSAERPKGSFSTLEIQRTEQGDSAMYLCASSSLTGANDQPQHFGDGTRLSIL.

The genes are TRBV4-2 and TRBJ2-1, with D hard to call. Germline V gene data show CDR1 as LGHNA and CDR2 as YNFKEQ. V gave up 0 bases and J gave up 4 bases, with 10 bases separating them. There are 15 residues in the CDR3. The CDR3 nucleotides read TGTGCCAGCAGCCAAGATCGGGCACCTTACAATGAGCAGTTCTTC. It translates to CASSQDRAPYNEQFF.

The chain is built from TRBV6-5 and TRBJ1-5; D remains ambiguous. This CDR3 has 13 amino acids. Trimming left V 8 bases short and J 2 bases short, with 10 bases between. CDR1 is MNHEY and CDR2 is SVGAGI in the germline V gene. The CDR3 bases are TGTGCCAGCGAACTCTTGGGCAATCAGCCCCAGCATTTT. Translation: CASELLGNQPQHF.

This clone came up once. This chain joins TRBV9 and TRBJ2-2; TRBD1 aligns across 8 bases. CDR1 and CDR2 from the germline V gene are SGDLS and YYNGEE. The CDR3 sequence is 16 residues long. Germline trimming cut 1 base from V and 5 bases from J; bases unmatched to any gene: 7. The CDR3 sequence is CASSVPRQGTTGELFF. The CDR3 DNA reads TGTGCCAGCAGCGTACCCCGACAGGGGACGACCGGGGAGCTGTTTTTT.

This sequence joins TRBV24-1 and TRBJ2-7, with 9 positions matching TRBD1. Trimming at V came to 5 bases and at J to 2 bases, leaving 3 bases not matched to a gene. Germline CDR1 and CDR2: KGHDR and SFDVKD. CDR3 size: 14 residues. This CDR3 reads CATSGDRAPYEQYF. CDR3 DNA sequence: TGTGCCACCAGTGGGGACAGGGCCCCCTACGAGCAGTACTTC.

The rearrangement links TRBV19 to TRBJ2-5, with 8 bases fitting TRBD1. This CDR3 spans 13 amino acids. Looked up from germline, CDR1 is LNHDA and CDR2 is SQIVND (reference sequence). J gave up 3 bases and V 6 bases, and 3 bases lay outside the gene matches. The CDR3 region has the DNA TGTGCCAGTAGACAGGGGGTGGAAGAGACCCAGTACTTC. This translates into CASRQGVEETQYF.

This sequence joins TRBV5-6 and TRBJ1-6; D not resolved. Per germline, CDR1 SGHDT and CDR2 YYEEEE. This CDR3 comprises 14 residues. The V and J ends lost 2 bases and 6 bases respectively, with 9 bases between them. The CDR3 region has the DNA TGTGCCAGCAGCTTAGAAGGACGTAATTCACCCCTCCACTTT. Its translation: CASSLEGRNSPLHF.

The chain uses TRBV3-1 (or the pseudogene TRBV3-2) and TRBJ1-2; TRBD1 matches 8 bases. This CDR3 is built from 15 residues. V shed 3 bases and J 7 bases; nucleotides not matched to a gene: 10. The germline CDR1 and CDR2 sequences are LGHDT and YNNKEL (reference sequence). CDR3 sequence (DNA): TGTGCCAGCAGCCAGACTACAGGGGGGGAAAGTGGCTACACCTTC. Translating it yields CASSQTTGGESGYTF.

This chain connects TRBV20-1 to TRBJ2-3, with D perhaps matching TRBD2 (5 bases). The CDR3 is 13 amino acids. Between the trimmed V and J ends, which lost 6 bases and 11 bases, there was a span of 21 bases. Germline lookup yields CDR1 DFQATT and CDR2 SNEGSKA (reference sequence). CDR3 DNA: TGCAGTGCCAGTGGGCAGGCCGCCGGGGAGCAGTATTTT. Residues: CSASGQAAGEQYF.

V usage is TRBV20-1 and J usage is TRBJ1-1, with D hard to call. Trimming removed 3 bases from V and 5 bases from J, with 13 bases in between. Germline values: CDR1 DFQATT, CDR2 SNEGSKA (reference sequence). The CDR3 has 13 residues. Here the CDR3 DNA reads TGCAGTGCTAGTCTATACCGGGGTACTGAAGCTTTCTTT. This encodes CSASLYRGTEAFF.

The chain recombines TRBV7-2 with TRBJ2-4, with D tentatively TRBD2 (5 bases). Trimming removed 3 bases from V and 0 bases from J, with 6 bases in between. The CDR3 length is 14 residues. CDR1 SGHTA and CDR2 FQGNSA come from the germline V gene. This CDR3 is CASSLDLAKNIQYF. CDR3 nucleotides: TGTGCCAGCAGCTTGGACTTAGCCAAAAACATTCAGTACTTC.

V gene TRBV4-3 combines with J gene TRBJ2-3, with D uncertain. Trimming pared 1 base from V and 2 bases from J, leaving 7 bases between. The CDR3 has 14 amino acids. The germline V gene has CDR1 LGHNA and CDR2 YSLEER. The CDR3 region is CASSQGRYTDTQYF. DNA of the CDR3: TGCGCCAGCAGCCAAGGCAGGTACACAGATACGCAGTATTTT.

This clone was counted once. V and J are TRBV28 and TRBJ1-5; possibly TRBD1 for D (6 bases). The V gene lost 3 bases and the J gene lost 7 bases, with 16 bases spanning the gap. Germline CDR1 MDHEN, CDR2 SYDVKM. The CDR3 has 15 residues. Here the CDR3 DNA reads TGTGCCAGCAGTTTGGGGGCCCTGGCGGACCAGCCCCAGCATTTT. It translates to CASSLGALADQPQHF.

V is TRBV7-2 and J is TRBJ2-7; 13 bases are shared with TRBD2. Germline V CDR1 and CDR2: SGHTA, FQGNSA. V was clipped by 4 bases and J by 9 bases; unmatched bases: 15. The CDR3 consists of 17 residues. CDR3 sequence reads: CASSSGSILAGGHGQYF. The CDR3 DNA follows: TGTGCCAGCAGCTCAGGCTCCATACTAGCGGGAGGGCACGGGCAGTACTTC.

The genes are TRBV9 and TRBJ2-7; TRBD1 is a possible D gene (6 bases). This CDR3 spans 15 amino acids. The germline CDR1 and CDR2 sequences are SGDLS and YYNGEE. V was cut by 4 bases and J by 6 bases, with 20 bases left in between. In DNA form, the CDR3 reads TGTGCCAGCAGCCCCCTCGGAAGGGGGATGGTCGAGCAGTACTTC. Translating it yields CASSPLGRGMVEQYF.

The genes are TRBV27 and TRBJ2-7; TRBD1 is a possible D gene (5 bases). The V gene lost 6 bases and the J gene lost 0 bases, with 9 bases spanning the gap. The CDR3 length is 13 residues. The germline V gene has CDR1 MNHEY and CDR2 SMNVEV (reference sequence). In nucleotides, the CDR3 is TGTGCCAGCAGACAGGTCTCCTCCTACGAGCAGTACTTC. This sequence encodes CASRQVSSYEQYF.

Comment on this clone: A junction boundary mismatches the germline segment, possibly from a read error. Additional DNA sequences in this sample encode the identical CDR3. The V gene is TRBV28, the J gene TRBJ1-5; D is possibly TRBD1 (6 bases). Germline V CDR1 and CDR2: MDHEN, SYDVKM. This CDR3 spans 16 amino acids. CDR3 DNA sequence: TGCGCCAGCAGTTCAGGGGCTACTATGAGCAATCAGCCCCAGCATTTT. This sequence encodes CASSSGATMSNQPQHF.

The chain joins TRBV21-1 to TRBJ1-6; the table calls TRBD1, which could not be checked here. TRBV21-1 is a pseudogene. The CDR3 is 17 amino acids. DNA of the CDR3: TGTGCCAGCATCCAAAAGAGGGGGAGCTCCTATAATTCACCCCTCCACTTT. The encoded protein is CASIQKRGSSYNSPLHF.

V gene TRBV3-1 (or the pseudogene TRBV3-2) combines with J gene TRBJ2-2; TRBD1 matches 8 bases. Germline CDR1 reads LGHDT; CDR2 reads YNNKEL (reference sequence). With 6 bases clipped from V and 6 bases from J, the junction kept 3 bases outside the gene matches. This CDR3 has 13 residues. The CDR3 protein is CASSLQGAGELFF. In nucleotides, the CDR3 is TGTGCCAGCAGTCTACAGGGGGCCGGGGAGCTGTTTTTT.

The V and J genes are TRBV9 and TRBJ1-6, with a possible D match to TRBD1 (5 bases). Germline V CDR1 and CDR2: SGDLS, YYNGEE. V gave up 0 bases and J gave up 6 bases, with 16 bases separating them. This CDR3 has 17 amino acids. CDR3 coding DNA: TGTGCCAGCAGCGTAGAAGGCCGTATGGGGCGTAATTCACCCCTCCACTTT. It yields the protein CASSVEGRMGRNSPLHF.

This clone was counted once. This chain joins TRBV2 and TRBJ2-7; a weak D match, TRBD2 (7 bases). The CDR3 length is 13 residues. The germline V and J ends were trimmed by 8 bases and 3 bases, with 14 bases remaining between them. CDR1 SNHLY and CDR2 FYNNEI come from the germline V gene. DNA of the CDR3: TGTGCCAGCTGTTGGGAGGGGGGCTACGAGCAGTACTTC. It specifies CASCWEGGYEQYF.

The genes are TRBV5-5 and TRBJ1-1; D is ambiguous. The CDR3 loop spans 15 amino acids. Germline V gives CDR1 SGHKS, CDR2 YYEKEE (reference sequence). Trimming pared 0 bases from V and 0 bases from J, leaving 9 bases between. CDR3 bases: TGTGCCAGCAGCTTGGTGGGCACGATGAACACTGAAGCTTTCTTT. This codes for CASSLVGTMNTEAFF.

CDR3 sequence reads: CASSPPGQGLIYGYTF. Written as DNA, the CDR3 is TGTGCCAGCAGCCCACCGGGACAGGGTCTTATCTATGGCTACACCTTC. The chain carries TRBV5-6 and TRBJ1-2; 9 nucleotides match TRBD1. The V gene end was trimmed by 4 bases and the J gene end by 4 bases; junction bases not matched to a gene: 11. This CDR3 has 16 residues. Germline values: CDR1 SGHDT, CDR2 YYEEEE.